These T cell receptor beta chains were read from a single sample in a study of T-cell reconstitution after alpha-beta-depleted transplantation in children. MiXCR was run by TCRdb on the PCR reads, yielding one entry per CDR3 protein. The sample contains around 94,000 distinct CDR3 sequences, about 8% of which appear only once. The sequencing used PBMCs, collected before TCRalphabeta/CD19-depleted stem cell transplant. The receptors here all came from a boy aged 2 to 9 with acute lymphoblastic leukemia, due to receive a stem cell transplant. The CDR3 runs from the conserved cysteine through the conserved F or W. The order of the fields is V gene, D gene, clone size, J gene, CDR3 DNA, CDR3 protein. A D gene is named only where the DNA matches it firmly. Clone size appears in some rows only: once, few, many, or a class for an expanded clone.

>TRBV18|-|many|TRBJ2-5
TGTGCCAGCTCACCCAACTTATTTGGCGGGACCCAGTACTTC
CASSPNLFGGTQYF
>TRBV9|-|many|TRBJ2-3
TGTGCCAGCAGCGTGAGACAGGCCCCAACAGATACGCAGTATTTT
CASSVRQAPTDTQYF
>TRBV7-9|-|many|TRBJ2-1
TGTGCCAGCAGCGTTAAAGAGCAGTTCTTC
CASSVKEQFF
>TRBV2|-|-|TRBJ1-3
TGTGCCAGCAGTGACCCCTCCGGGTCAACAAGCACGGAAAACACCATATATTTT
CASSDPSGSTSTENTIYF
>TRBV12-3/TRBV12-4|-|-|TRBJ2-1
TGTGCCAGCAGTTTTCGTGAGCAGTTCTTC
CASSFREQFF
>TRBV7-9|-|medium-sized|TRBJ2-5
TGTGCCAGCAGCTTAGTTGTCCAAGAGACCCAGTACTTC
CASSLVVQETQYF
>TRBV12-3/TRBV12-4|-|-|TRBJ1-1
TGTGCCAGCACAAGGGTGAACACTGAAGCTTTCTTT
CASTRVNTEAFF
>TRBV10-3|TRBD2|few|TRBJ2-3
TGTGCCATCAGTGAGCCACTCGGTACTAGCGGGGATGCTAGCACAGATACGCAGTATTTT
CAISEPLGTSGDASTDTQYF
>TRBV20-1|-|many|TRBJ1-2
TGCAGTGCTCACGGACAAAGGGGTGACTATGGCTACACCTTC
CSAHGQRGDYGYTF
>TRBV7-6|-|-|TRBJ1-2
TGTGCCAGCAGCTTATTACTGGCAGGTGACTATGGCTACACCTTC
CASSLLLAGDYGYTF
>TRBV11-2|-|many|TRBJ2-2
TGTGCCAGCAGCTTAGAGGGGGCACTAGAGAACACCGGGGAGCTGTTTTTT
CASSLEGALENTGELFF
>TRBV20-1|TRBD1|few|TRBJ1-6
TGCAGTGCTAGAGTTCCGGGACAGTATAATTCACCCCTCCACTTT
CSARVPGQYNSPLHF
>TRBV7-8|-|many|TRBJ2-1
TGTGCCAGCAGCCCGCTCGGGGGTTCCTACAATGAGCAGTTCTTC
CASSPLGGSYNEQFF
>TRBV6-1|TRBD1|many|TRBJ2-7
TGTGCCAGCAGTGAGACAGGGCAATACGAGCAGTACTTC
CASSETGQYEQYF
>TRBV6-6|-|few|TRBJ1-6
TGTGCCAGCAGCCCCCGGCTGAATTCACCCCTCCACTTT
CASSPRLNSPLHF
>TRBV20-1|-|many|TRBJ2-5
TGCAGTGCTACAAGGCAAGAGACCCAGTACTTC
CSATRQETQYF
>TRBV5-1|TRBD2|many|TRBJ2-3
TGCGCCACCACTCAGGGTAGCGGGACCCTTAACACAGATACGCAGTATTTT
CATTQGSGTLNTDTQYF
>TRBV10-3|TRBD1|-|TRBJ2-7
TGTGCCACTTTGACAGGGAAAGACGAGCAGTACTTC
CATLTGKDEQYF
>TRBV4-1|TRBD1|few|TRBJ1-1
TGCGCCAGCAGCCCCACCCCAGGGGGCCTTGAAGCTTTCTTT
CASSPTPGGLEAFF
>TRBV5-1|-|many|TRBJ2-4
TGCGCCAGCAGCTTGGACCTAGCCAAAAACATTCAGTACTTC
CASSLDLAKNIQYF
>TRBV29-1|-|few|TRBJ2-1
TGCAGCGTTGAGGTCTACAATGAGCAGTTCTTC
CSVEVYNEQFF
>TRBV5-5|TRBD1|few|TRBJ1-1
TGTGCCAGCAGCGGGGACAGGGATACTGAAGCTTTCTTT
CASSGDRDTEAFF
>TRBV2|-|many|TRBJ2-1
TGTGCCAGCAGCGCTGTCAGCTCCTACAATGAGCAGTTCTTC
CASSAVSSYNEQFF
>TRBV6-5|TRBD1|many|TRBJ2-2
TGTGCCAGCAGGTCCGGGACAGGGGAAACCGGGGAGCTGTTTTTT
CASRSGTGETGELFF
>TRBV4-3|TRBD2|many|TRBJ2-1
TGCGCCAGCAGCCAAGGAGCGGGGGGGCGGTACAATGAGCAGTTCTTC
CASSQGAGGRYNEQFF
>TRBV20-1|-|many|TRBJ1-1
TGCAGTGCTAAAAGGCGGAACACTGAAGCTTTCTTT
CSAKRRNTEAFF
>TRBV5-1|-|many|TRBJ1-2
TGCGCCAGCAGCCCGGACGGAGATAACTATGGCTACACCTTC
CASSPDGDNYGYTF
>TRBV12-3/TRBV12-4|-|many|TRBJ2-2
TGTGCCAGCACCACCGGGCCCTACACCGGGGAGCTGTTTTTT
CASTTGPYTGELFF
>TRBV12-2|-|-|TRBJ1-2
TGTGCAAGTCGCTTAGACCGGAGCGGGACTAACTATGGCTACACCTTC
CASRLDRSGTNYGYTF
>TRBV12-3/TRBV12-4|-|-|TRBJ1-4
TGTGCCAGCAGAGAAGCCGGGAGGGCAACTAATGAAAAACTGTTTTTT
CASREAGRATNEKLFF
>TRBV5-1|TRBD2|many|TRBJ2-3
TGCGCCAGCAGCCCAATAGCGGGGGGCCTCGGAGATACGCAGTATTTT
CASSPIAGGLGDTQYF
>TRBV10-3|-|-|TRBJ1-2
TGTGCCATCCTTTCGGGGGCAGGGCCAAATGGCTACACCTTC
CAILSGAGPNGYTF
>TRBV20-1|TRBD1|-|TRBJ1-5
TGCTGCGCTAGAGATGCGGGACAGGGGAGTAGCAATCAGCCCCAGCATTTT
CCARDAGQGSSNQPQHF
>TRBV6-5|-|many|TRBJ2-3
TGTGCCAGCGGGGGCCTTAGCACAGATACGCAGTATTTT
CASGGLSTDTQYF
>TRBV19|-|many|TRBJ2-3
TGTGCCAGTTCCCCTTCGGGCAGGAGCACAGATACGCAGTATTTT
CASSPSGRSTDTQYF
>TRBV5-1|TRBD2|many|TRBJ2-3
TGCGCCAGCAGCTTGGCTAGCGGGGGAGCAGATACGCAGTATTTT
CASSLASGGADTQYF
>TRBV2|-|many|TRBJ2-1
TGTGCCAGCAGGGCGGGACAGCCGTCTTTCAATGAGCAGTTCTTC
CASRAGQPSFNEQFF
>TRBV6-4|-|-|TRBJ2-2
TGTGCCAGCAGTGACTCGGCAGGGGACACCGGGGAGCTGTTTTTT
CASSDSAGDTGELFF
>TRBV12-3/TRBV12-4|TRBD1|few|TRBJ1-6
TGTGCCAGCACTCCGACAGGGCTTAATTCACCCCTCCACTTT
CASTPTGLNSPLHF
>TRBV9|-|few|TRBJ1-2
TGTGCCAGCAGCGTAGACATCAGAGTAGGAGGCTACACCTTC
CASSVDIRVGGYTF
>TRBV6-1|-|many|TRBJ2-2
TGTGCCAGCAGTGAAGATCTGGGGCCCGGGGAGCTGTTTTTT
CASSEDLGPGELFF
>TRBV20-1|-|few|TRBJ1-2
TGCTGTGCTAGAGAGTATGGGGACCCTAACAACTATGGCTACACCTTC
CCAREYGDPNNYGYTF
>TRBV6-5|-|many|TRBJ2-7
TGTGCCAGCAGCTTAACACCCCGGTTAGCGGAATCCTACGAGCAGTACTTC
CASSLTPRLAESYEQYF
>TRBV6-2/TRBV6-3|TRBD2|many|TRBJ2-2
TGTGCCAGCAGTCTTACTGCGGGGGCCGGGGAGCTGTTTTTT
CASSLTAGAGELFF
>TRBV12-3/TRBV12-4|-|many|TRBJ1-2
TGTGCCAGCAGTATTAGCAGCCGCTATGGCTACACCTTC
CASSISSRYGYTF
>TRBV18|TRBD1|-|TRBJ1-1
TGTGCCAGCTCACCGGGACAGGGAGCCACTGAAGCTTTCTTT
CASSPGQGATEAFF
>TRBV5-6|-|-|TRBJ2-7
TGTGCCAGCAGCTTGAGGGCTATCCCCTACGAGCAGTACTTC
CASSLRAIPYEQYF
>TRBV6-2/TRBV6-3|-|few|TRBJ1-2
TGTGCCAGCACGGCCTACAACTATGGCTACACCTTC
CASTAYNYGYTF
>TRBV20-1|TRBD2|-|TRBJ2-5
TGCAGTGCTCGTGGGGCCTGGGGAGGGGCCTTACAAGAGACCCAGTACTTC
CSARGAWGGALQETQYF
>TRBV28|-|few|TRBJ2-3
TGTGCCAGCAGTTTAGGAACAGGGTCCGCTTTAGGCACAGATACGCAGTATTTT
CASSLGTGSALGTDTQYF